The clone carrying this T cell receptor (beta chain) was counted once. Antigen: not known. This entry belongs to a study of radiation and T cells in renal cell carcinoma. General study findings and limits: Dominant CDR3 motifs were more common in irradiated tumors than controls. In blood, top tumor clones expanded by 2 weeks, shrinking by 4. Sampling covered only around 0.91 g of each tumor.

Only in-frame clones appear in the TCRdb table, and some are missing; sequencing was by immunoSEQ multiplex PCR. Of about 20,000 clones listed, less than 70% are singletons. Germline-derived CDR1 and CDR2 are LNHDA and SQIVND (reference sequence). This CDR3 region has 14 residues. Trimming took off 5 bases at V and 0 bases at J, with 10 bases between the two ends. Treatment given: 15 Gy SBRT to primary tumor, nephrectomy 4 weeks later. This renal cell carcinoma was of the clear cell type. The material sequenced was tumor tissue, taken from a patient whose treatment included radiotherapy and nephrectomy. The origin of this receptor is an older woman with renal cell carcinoma. The chain is built from TRBV19 and TRBJ1-1, with a weak D call TRBD1 (5 bases). The CDR3 nucleotides are TGTGCCAGTAGTCGACAGAGATTGAACACTGAAGCTTTCTTT. It codes for CASSRQRLNTEAFF.